What follows is one T cell receptor (beta chain) and its context. As yet, its antigen is unknown. This specimen belongs to a study of T cell repertoires in cytomegalovirus infection. Overall study: It was the public TCR beta signatures that indicated both CMV infection and matching HLA type. The study's findings and limits: HLA-C-restricted CMV-specific TCR beta clonotypes were dominant in the ex vivo response. Carriers of CMV and the relevant HLA type were discriminated by public TCR beta frequency.

The germline V gene encodes CDR1 KGHDR and CDR2 SFDVKD. This CDR3 is 17 amino acids long. Losses at the gene ends were 2 bases for V and 1 base for J; bases not matched to a gene: 1. MiXCR was run by TCRdb on the reads, yielding one entry per CDR3 protein. Here the sample spans some 130,000 distinct CDR3 sequences, more than 20% being singletons. Source material: PBMCs, sequenced either directly or after in vitro stimulation (not recorded which). This sequence joins TRBV24-1 and TRBJ2-6; 10 nucleotides line up with TRBD1. The clonotype comes from a human donor in good health (CMV status not recorded). Some clones in this sample may be carry-over from other donors' samples. Here the CDR3 reads CATSDWGQGSGANVLTF. The CDR3 DNA reads as TGTGCCACCAGTGATTGGGGACAGGGGTCTGGGGCCAACGTCCTGACTTTC.